Each of the 14 T cell receptor beta chains below was sequenced from the same sample in a study of T cells after yellow fever vaccination. TCRdb re-analysed the 5' RACE reads in MiXCR, keeping a single row per CDR3 protein. Among some 340,000 distinct CDR3 sequences, over 8.5% were seen once, and the ten largest hold over 3%. The sequencing here drew on CD4+ T cells sorted from PBMCs, taken 45 days after the yellow fever booster vaccination. These TCRs come from a young man who received the YFV17D yellow fever vaccine.

V is TRBV20-1 and J is TRBJ1-4; 7 positions match TRBD1. Trimming at V came to 6 bases and at J to 2 bases, leaving 6 bases not matched to a gene. Germline assignment: CDR1 DFQATT and CDR2 SNEGSKA (reference sequence). The CDR3 covers 14 residues. CDR3 loop: CSAPQGMTNEKLFF. The CDR3 bases are TGCAGTGCACCACAGGGGATGACTAATGAAAAACTGTTTTTT.

This clonotype was counted a few times. The chain has TRBV30 and TRBJ2-1, with 10 bases matching TRBD2. J was trimmed by 7 bases and V by 0 bases; bases with no gene match: 9. Germline CDR1 and CDR2: GTSNPN and SVGIG (reference sequence). This CDR3 has 16 amino acids. CDR3 residues: CAWSVGSGGAGNEQFF. The CDR3 DNA is TGTGCCTGGAGTGTAGGGAGCGGGGGGGCCGGAAATGAGCAGTTCTTC. The full variable domain, its missing parts supplied by reference TRBV30 and TRBJ2-1, is SQTIHQWPATLVQPVGSPLSLECTVEGTSNPNLYWYRQAAGRGLQLLFYSVGIGQISSEVPQNLSASRPQDRQFILSSKKLLLSDSGFYLCAWSVGSGGAGNEQFFGPGTRLTVL.

The CDR3 loop is CSVGGAANTGELFF. The CDR3 bases are TGCAGCGTTGGGGGGGCAGCGAACACCGGGGAGCTGTTTTTT. V is TRBV29-1 and J is TRBJ2-2, with D perhaps given as TRBD1 or TRBD2 (6 bases each). CDR3 length: 14 residues. From germline, CDR1 is SQVTM and CDR2 ANQGSEA. Between the trimmed V and J ends, which lost 4 bases and 0 bases, there was a span of 9 bases.

This clonotype was detected only a few times. V and J are TRBV7-2 and TRBJ1-1; D is unclear. CDR1 is SGHTA and CDR2 is FQGNSA in the germline V gene. The CDR3 extends over 13 amino acids. V was trimmed by 3 bases and J by 2 bases, leaving 7 bases between them. In nucleotides, the CDR3 is TGTGCCAGCAGCTTCTTCAGTAACACTGAAGCTTTCTTT. Translation gives CASSFFSNTEAFF.

This chain uses TRBV7-2 with TRBJ1-2; maybe TRBD1 (6 bases). V lost 1 base, J lost 2 bases, and 14 bases lay in between. The CDR3 has 16 residues. CDR1 is SGHTA, CDR2 FQGNSA, per germline. DNA of the CDR3: TGTGCCAGCAGCTTAGGCAGGGGTATTGCAAACTATGGCTACACCTTC. Translation gives CASSLGRGIANYGYTF.

This clonotype was recorded many times. The chain is built from TRBV7-8 and TRBJ2-1; the D is unclear. The ends were cut back, 4 bases at V and 0 bases at J, with 7 bases in the middle. The germline V gene encodes CDR1 SGHVS and CDR2 FQNEAQ. CDR3 length equals 14 residues. CDR3 sequence (DNA): TGTGCCAGCAGCTATTCGGGCTCCTACAATGAGCAGTTCTTC. Translated: CASSYSGSYNEQFF.

This clonotype has a handful of counts. The V gene is TRBV27, the J gene TRBJ1-1; no reliable D call. From germline, CDR1 is MNHEY and CDR2 SMNVEV (reference sequence). The germline V and J ends were trimmed by 4 bases and 6 bases, with 12 bases remaining between them. This CDR3 spans 13 amino acids. CDR3 sequence reads: CASSSPMKAEAFF. The CDR3 coding sequence is TGTGCCAGCAGTTCCCCCATGAAGGCTGAAGCTTTCTTT.

This clonotype came up a few times. The chain uses TRBV20-1 and TRBJ1-5; D possibly corresponds to TRBD1 (5 bases). Germline-derived CDR1 and CDR2 are DFQATT and SNEGSKA (reference sequence). V was cut by 2 bases and J by 3 bases, with 20 bases left in between. CDR3 length equals 17 residues. CDR3: CSARMTLLLGANQPQHF. CDR3 sequence (DNA): TGCAGTGCTAGAATGACCCTCCTGCTTGGGGCCAATCAGCCCCAGCATTTT.

This clonotype was counted a few times. This chain joins TRBV5-1 and TRBJ2-5, with unresolved D. V dropped 0 bases and J dropped 2 bases, with 5 bases sitting between them. The CDR3 has 13 amino acids. Germline values: CDR1 SGHRS, CDR2 YFSETQ. The CDR3 nucleotides read TGCGCCAGCAGCTTGGAACAGCAAGAGACCCAGTACTTC. Its translation: CASSLEQQETQYF.

V and J are TRBV5-6 and TRBJ1-5; perhaps TRBD1 as D (5 bases). V lost 0 bases, J lost 0 bases, and 25 bases lay in between. The V gene's germline CDR1 is SGHDT and CDR2 YYEEEE. This CDR3 spans 21 amino acids. The CDR3 sequence: CASSLVPGGGTPRNSNQPQHF. CDR3 sequence (DNA): TGTGCCAGCAGCTTGGTGCCAGGCGGGGGTACTCCGAGAAATAGCAATCAGCCCCAGCATTTT.

The gene calls are TRBV24-1 and TRBJ2-5, with D perhaps matching TRBD1 or TRBD2 (6 bases each). V lost 5 bases and J lost 3, with 15 bases in between. The CDR3 consists of 15 residues. Germline CDR1 is KGHDR and CDR2 is SFDVKD. CDR3: CATSGPGALEETQYF. CDR3 coding DNA: TGTGCCACCAGTGGCCCGGGGGCTTTAGAAGAGACCCAGTACTTC.

This clonotype was observed many times. V is TRBV4-1 and J is TRBJ2-2; 7 nucleotides align to TRBD2. CDR1 MGHRA and CDR2 YSYEKL come from the germline V gene. The CDR3 loop spans 17 amino acids. Trimming at V came to 3 bases and at J to 2 bases, leaving 9 bases not matched to a gene. This CDR3 is CASSHPAGRTNTGELFF. The CDR3 nucleotides read TGCGCCAGCAGCCACCCAGCGGGGAGGACCAACACCGGGGAGCTGTTTTTT.

This clonotype was detected many times. This chain uses TRBV5-1 with TRBJ2-4, with D perhaps TRBD2 (5 bases). This CDR3 is built from 18 residues. Per germline, CDR1 SGHRS and CDR2 YFSETQ. Deletions cut 0 bases from V and 0 bases from J, with 16 bases between. The CDR3 is CASSLDRLTILAKNIQYF. CDR3 nucleotides: TGCGCCAGCAGCTTGGACAGACTAACCATCTTAGCCAAAAACATTCAGTACTTC.

This clonotype was observed a few times. The rearrangement joins TRBV20-1 to TRBJ2-7; maybe TRBD2 (7 bases). CDR3 size: 14 residues. The germline gives CDR1 DFQATT, CDR2 SNEGSKA (reference sequence). V was pared by 2 bases and J by 6 bases, with 17 bases between. This chain's CDR3 is CSARKGGGGGEQYV. For the CDR3, the DNA is TGCAGTGCTAGAAAAGGGGGGGGTGGTGGCGAGCAGTACGTC.